The present entry profiles one T cell receptor beta chain with its context. V was pared by 0 bases and J by 5 bases, with 13 bases between. The germline V gene encodes CDR1 LNHNV and CDR2 YYDKDF (reference sequence). There are 16 residues in the CDR3. This record belongs to a study of control samples from healthy donors and cancer patients. Produced via immunoSEQ multiplex PCR; TCRdb's table is partial and in-frame only. Among about 120,000 clones listed, 80% to 90% were seen once. The source of this sequence is a woman aged 45-65 years with colorectal cancer. The sample consisted of PBMCs. The chain joins TRBV15 to TRBJ1-4, with D unclear. CDR3 protein: CATSRDLQATNEKLFF. DNA of the CDR3: TGTGCCACCAGCAGAGATCTTCAGGCTACCAATGAAAAACTGTTTTTT.